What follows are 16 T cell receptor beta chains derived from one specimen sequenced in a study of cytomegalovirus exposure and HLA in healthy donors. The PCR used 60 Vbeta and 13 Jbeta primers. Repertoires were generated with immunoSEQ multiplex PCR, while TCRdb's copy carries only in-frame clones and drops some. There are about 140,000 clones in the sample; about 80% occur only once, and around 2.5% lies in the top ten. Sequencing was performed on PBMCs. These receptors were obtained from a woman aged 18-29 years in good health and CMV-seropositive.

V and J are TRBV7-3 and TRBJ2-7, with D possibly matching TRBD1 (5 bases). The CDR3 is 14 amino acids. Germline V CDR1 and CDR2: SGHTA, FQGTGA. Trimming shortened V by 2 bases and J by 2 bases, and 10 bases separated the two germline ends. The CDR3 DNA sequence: TGTGCCAGCAGCTTAGATACAGGTCCCTACGAGCAGTACTTC. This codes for CASSLDTGPYEQYF.

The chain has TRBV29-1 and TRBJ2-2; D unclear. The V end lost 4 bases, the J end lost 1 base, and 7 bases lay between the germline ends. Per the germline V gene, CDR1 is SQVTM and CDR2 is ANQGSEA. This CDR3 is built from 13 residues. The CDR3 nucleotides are TGCAGCGTTGGGCACAGGAACACCGGGGAGCTGTTTTTT. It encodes CSVGHRNTGELFF.

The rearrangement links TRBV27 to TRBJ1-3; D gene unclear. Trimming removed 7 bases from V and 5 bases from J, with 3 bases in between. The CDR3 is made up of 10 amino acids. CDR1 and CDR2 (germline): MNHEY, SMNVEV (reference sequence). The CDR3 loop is CASTRNTIYF. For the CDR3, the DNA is TGTGCCAGCACTCGAAACACCATATATTTT.

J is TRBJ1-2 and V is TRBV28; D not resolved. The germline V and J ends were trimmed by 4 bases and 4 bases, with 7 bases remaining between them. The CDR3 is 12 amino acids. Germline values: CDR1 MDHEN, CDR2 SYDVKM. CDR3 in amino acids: CASSSGSYGYTF. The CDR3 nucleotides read TGTGCCAGCAGTTCGGGGTCCTATGGCTACACCTTC.

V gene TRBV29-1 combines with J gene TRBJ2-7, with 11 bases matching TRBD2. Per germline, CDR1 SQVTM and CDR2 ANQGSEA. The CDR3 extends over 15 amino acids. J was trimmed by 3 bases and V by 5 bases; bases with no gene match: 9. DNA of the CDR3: TGCAGCGTTTCCACTCTAGCGGGGGGAAACTACGAGCAGTACTTC. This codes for CSVSTLAGGNYEQYF.

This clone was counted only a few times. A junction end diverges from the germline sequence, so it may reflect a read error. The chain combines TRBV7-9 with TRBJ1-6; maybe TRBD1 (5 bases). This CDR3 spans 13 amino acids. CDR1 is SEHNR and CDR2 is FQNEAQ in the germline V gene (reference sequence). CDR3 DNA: TGTTCCAGCGGCGGGGGGACTAATTCACCCCTCCACTTT. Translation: CSSGGGTNSPLHF.

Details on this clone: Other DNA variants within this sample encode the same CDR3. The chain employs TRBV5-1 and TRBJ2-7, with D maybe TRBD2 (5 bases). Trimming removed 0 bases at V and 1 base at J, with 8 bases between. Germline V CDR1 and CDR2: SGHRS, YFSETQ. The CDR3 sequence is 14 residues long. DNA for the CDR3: TGCGCCAGCAGCTTGGATGGGAGATCCTACGAGCAGTACTTC. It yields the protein CASSLDGRSYEQYF.

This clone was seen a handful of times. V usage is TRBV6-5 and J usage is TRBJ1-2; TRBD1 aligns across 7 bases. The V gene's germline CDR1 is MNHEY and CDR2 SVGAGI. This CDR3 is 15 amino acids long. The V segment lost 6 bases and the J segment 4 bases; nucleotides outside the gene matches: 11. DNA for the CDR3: TGTGCCAGCAGCCCAGGTGCCGGGACAGTCTATGGCTACACCTTC. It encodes CASSPGAGTVYGYTF.

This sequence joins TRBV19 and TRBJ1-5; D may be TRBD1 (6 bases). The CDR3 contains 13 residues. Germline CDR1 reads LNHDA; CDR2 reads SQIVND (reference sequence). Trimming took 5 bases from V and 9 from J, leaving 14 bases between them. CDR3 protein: CASSWDTLAPQHF. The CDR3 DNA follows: TGTGCCAGTAGTTGGGACACCCTAGCGCCCCAGCATTTT. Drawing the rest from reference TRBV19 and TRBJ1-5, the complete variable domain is DGGITQSPKYLFRKEGQNVTLSCEQNLNHDAMYWYRQDPGQGLRLIYYSQIVNDFQKGDIAEGYSVSREKKESFPLTVTSAQKNPTAFYLCASSWDTLAPQHFGDGTRLSIL.

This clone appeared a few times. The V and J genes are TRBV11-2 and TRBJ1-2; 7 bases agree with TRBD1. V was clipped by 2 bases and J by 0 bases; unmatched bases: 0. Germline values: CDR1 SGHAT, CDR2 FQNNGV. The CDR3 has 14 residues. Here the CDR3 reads CASSLQGANYGYTF. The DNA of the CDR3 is TGTGCCAGCAGCTTACAGGGGGCTAACTATGGCTACACCTTC.

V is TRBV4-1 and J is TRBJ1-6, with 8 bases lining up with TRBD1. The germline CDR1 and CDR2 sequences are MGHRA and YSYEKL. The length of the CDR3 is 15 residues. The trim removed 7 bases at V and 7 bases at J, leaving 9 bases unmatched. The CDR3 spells CASTGDRGGNSPLHF. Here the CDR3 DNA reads TGCGCCAGCACCGGTGACAGGGGCGGAAATTCACCCCTCCACTTT.

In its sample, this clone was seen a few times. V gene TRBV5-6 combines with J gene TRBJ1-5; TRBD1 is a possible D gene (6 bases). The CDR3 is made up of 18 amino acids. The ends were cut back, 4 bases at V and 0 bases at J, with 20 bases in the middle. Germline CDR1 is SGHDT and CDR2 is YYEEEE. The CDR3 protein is CASSQLGQQGYSNQPQHF. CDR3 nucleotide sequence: TGTGCCAGCAGCCAACTCGGACAGCAGGGATATAGCAATCAGCCCCAGCATTTT.

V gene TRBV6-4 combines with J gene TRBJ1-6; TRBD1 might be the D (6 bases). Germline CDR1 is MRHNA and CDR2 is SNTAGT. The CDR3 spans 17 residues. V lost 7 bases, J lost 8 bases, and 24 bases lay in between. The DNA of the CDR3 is TGTGCCAGCAACATAGAAAACAGGGATGGGCCAGATTCACCCCTCCACTTT. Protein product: CASNIENRDGPDSPLHF.

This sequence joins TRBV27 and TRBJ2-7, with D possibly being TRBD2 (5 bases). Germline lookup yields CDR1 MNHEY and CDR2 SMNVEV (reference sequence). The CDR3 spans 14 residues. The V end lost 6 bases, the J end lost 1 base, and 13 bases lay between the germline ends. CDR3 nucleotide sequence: TGTGCCAGCAGACCGGGATGGCCATCCTACGAGCAGTACTTC. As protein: CASRPGWPSYEQYF.

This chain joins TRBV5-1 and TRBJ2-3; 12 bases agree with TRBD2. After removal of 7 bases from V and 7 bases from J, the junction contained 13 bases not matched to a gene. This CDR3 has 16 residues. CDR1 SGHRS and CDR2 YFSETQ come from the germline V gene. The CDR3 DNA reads TGCGCCAGCCGTCAAGAAGGACTAGCGGGGCGGAATACGCAGTATTTT. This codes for CASRQEGLAGRNTQYF. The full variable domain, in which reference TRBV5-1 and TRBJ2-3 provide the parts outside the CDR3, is KAGVTQTPRYLIKTRGQQVTLSCSPISGHRSVSWYQQTPGQGLQFLFEYFSETQRNKGNFPGRFSGRQFSNSRSEMNVSTLELGDSALYLCASRQEGLAGRNTQYFGPGTRLTVL.

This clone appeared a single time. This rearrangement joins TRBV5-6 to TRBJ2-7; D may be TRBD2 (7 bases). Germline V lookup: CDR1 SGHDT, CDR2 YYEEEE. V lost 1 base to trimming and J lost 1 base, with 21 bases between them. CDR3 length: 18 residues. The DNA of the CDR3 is TGTGCCAGCAGCTTGAAAGGGGGGGAGTCCGATGGATCCTACGAGCAGTACTTC. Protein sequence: CASSLKGGESDGSYEQYF.